The text below deals with one T cell receptor (beta chain). The antigen is unknown. The sample belongs to a study of regulatory T cells in long-lasting Graves disease. Study observations and caveats: There was favoring of TRBV28, TRBJ1-2 and TRBJ2-5 in persistent disease.

Time point of the sample: newly diagnosed GD, antithyroid drugs for less than 3 months. PBMC RNA was the source of the TCR library. Relying on iRepertoire HTBI primers and Arm-PCR of CDR3 regions, the team built TCR beta libraries. TCRdb re-derived calls from the multiplex PCR reads in MiXCR, one entry per CDR3 protein. The sample includes 350,000 to 450,000 distinct CDR3 sequences, approximately 15% of them seen just once. V was clipped by 3 bases and J by 2 bases, with 13 bases between them. The CDR3 is 15 amino acids. Germline CDR1 LGHDT, CDR2 YNNKEL (reference sequence). This sample also belongs to another study, concerning T cells in Graves' hyperthyroidism and ophthalmopathy. That source notes: It was considered stable Graves' hyperthyroidism when ophthalmopathy did not progress within 18 months. The study used the HTBI primer set for a first-round RT-PCR of the TCR CDR3. Blood held most thyroid clonotypes expanded above 0.001 frequency.

The material was peripheral blood mononuclear cells (PBMCs), obtained at new diagnosis, from a patient treated with antithyroid drugs. This chain uses TRBV3-1 with TRBJ1-2; D is unresolved. The clonotype originates from a woman between 40 and 50 years old with Graves disease. The CDR3 bases are TGTGCCAGCAGCCACCCCGAAGGGAGCAACTATGGCTACACCTTC. Amino acid sequence: CASSHPEGSNYGYTF.